These 10 T cell receptor beta chains were all obtained from the same sample, sequenced in a study of cytotoxic CD8 clonotypes in ibrutinib-treated CLL. The method was immunoSEQ multiplex PCR; TCRdb's version includes in-frame clones alone and lacks a portion of them. The sample carries around 140,000 clones, approximately 85% recorded once. Source: PBMCs, taken after 24 months of ibrutinib treatment. These receptors were collected from a human donor with chronic lymphocytic leukemia.

J is TRBJ2-1 and V is TRBV7-2; 10 bases match TRBD2. J was trimmed by 4 bases and V by 5 bases; bases with no gene match: 14. The CDR3 sequence is 18 residues long. Germline V lookup: CDR1 SGHTA, CDR2 FQGNSA. CDR3: CASSVIGTVAGGYNEQFF. The CDR3 DNA reads TGTGCCAGCAGCGTAATAGGGACCGTAGCGGGGGGATACAATGAGCAGTTCTTC.

V gene TRBV27 combines with J gene TRBJ2-3; D remains ambiguous. V was shortened by 3 bases and J by 0 bases, with 7 bases between the two germline ends. The CDR3 extends over 14 amino acids. The germline CDR1 and CDR2 sequences are MNHEY and SMNVEV (reference sequence). As DNA, the CDR3 is TGTGCCAGCAGTTTGGACCGGAGCACAGATACGCAGTATTTT. This gives the protein CASSLDRSTDTQYF.

The V gene is TRBV13, the J gene TRBJ2-7; the match to TRBD2 covers 9 bases. V gave up 5 bases and J gave up 2 bases; unmatched junction bases: 7. The CDR3 has 15 residues. Germline loops: CDR1 PRHDT, CDR2 FYEKMQ (reference sequence). The CDR3 here is CASSPSSGMTYEQYF. CDR3 coding DNA: TGTGCCAGCAGCCCATCTAGCGGGATGACCTACGAGCAGTACTTC.

V gene TRBV27 combines with J gene TRBJ1-5; TRBD1 might be the D (6 bases). There are 12 residues in the CDR3. V was shortened by 2 bases and J by 7 bases, with 6 bases between the two germline ends. The germline gives CDR1 MNHEY, CDR2 SMNVEV (reference sequence). CDR3 loop: CASSLGGQPQHF. Here the CDR3 DNA reads TGTGCCAGCAGTTTAGGGGGCCAGCCCCAGCATTTT.

The chain recombines TRBV6-1 with TRBJ2-3; D might be TRBD2 (6 bases). V was trimmed by 6 bases and J by 1 base, leaving 14 bases between them. Germline CDR1 is MNHNS and CDR2 is SASEGT. CDR3 size: 15 residues. The CDR3 coding sequence is TGTGCCAGCAGAGGACGGGGGTCCGGCACAGATACGCAGTATTTT. It translates to CASRGRGSGTDTQYF.

J is TRBJ2-7 and V is TRBV6-6; 10 nucleotides agree with TRBD1. The CDR3 has 13 residues. Germline loops: CDR1 MNHNY, CDR2 SVGAGI (reference sequence). The V and J ends lost 4 bases and 3 bases, in that order; junction bases with no gene match: 0. The CDR3 spells CASSWDRGYEQYF. The CDR3 DNA reads TGTGCCAGCAGTTGGGACAGGGGCTACGAGCAGTACTTC.

The chain joins TRBV28 to TRBJ1-4; 9 bases align to TRBD1. Germline CDR1 reads MDHEN; CDR2 reads SYDVKM. CDR3 length: 15 residues. V lost 2 bases and J lost 8; bases outside the gene matches: 6. DNA of the CDR3: TGTGCCAGCAGTTTACCTGGGACAGGGAACGAAAAACTGTTTTTT. It encodes CASSLPGTGNEKLFF.

The gene calls are TRBV7-2 and TRBJ1-5; D not resolved. This CDR3 has 13 amino acids. Trimming removed 6 bases at V and 7 bases at J, with 13 bases between. Germline V lookup: CDR1 SGHTA, CDR2 FQGNSA. CDR3 residues: CASSWSGGQPQHF. The DNA for the CDR3 is TGTGCCAGCAGTTGGTCAGGTGGCCAGCCCCAGCATTTT.

V gene TRBV9 combines with J gene TRBJ1-3; the D is unclear. Deletions cut 0 bases from V and 9 bases from J, with 7 bases between. The germline CDR1 and CDR2 sequences are SGDLS and YYNGEE. The CDR3 is 12 residues long. The DNA of the CDR3 is TGTGCCAGCAGCGTAGCCTGGGGCACCATATATTTT. This sequence encodes CASSVAWGTIYF. Using reference TRBV9 and TRBJ1-3 for the parts outside the CDR3, the full variable domain is DSGVTQTPKHLITATGQRVTLRCSPRSGDLSVYWYQQSLDQGLQFLIQYYNGEERAKGNILERFSAQQFPDLHSELNLSSLELGDSALYFCASSVAWGTIYFGEGSWLTVV.

The chain joins TRBV6-5 to TRBJ1-2; a possible D gene is TRBD1 (5 bases). This CDR3 has 11 amino acids. CDR1 MNHEY and CDR2 SVGAGI come from the germline V gene. The ends were cut back, 4 bases at V and 8 bases at J, with 8 bases in the middle. Written as DNA, the CDR3 is TGTGCCAGCAGTTCAGGGCGAGGCTACACCTTC. It encodes CASSSGRGYTF.